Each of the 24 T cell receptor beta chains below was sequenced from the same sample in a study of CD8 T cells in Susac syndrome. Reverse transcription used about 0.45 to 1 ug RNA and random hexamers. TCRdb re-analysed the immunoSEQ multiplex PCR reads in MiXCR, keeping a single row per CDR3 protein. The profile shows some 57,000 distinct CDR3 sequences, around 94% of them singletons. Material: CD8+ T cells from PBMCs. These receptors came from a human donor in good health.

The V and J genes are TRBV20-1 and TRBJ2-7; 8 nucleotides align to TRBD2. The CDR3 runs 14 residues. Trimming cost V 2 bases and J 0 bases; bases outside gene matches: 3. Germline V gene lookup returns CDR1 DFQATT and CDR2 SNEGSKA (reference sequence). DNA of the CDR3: TGCAGTGCTAGATCGGGGGGGAGCTCCTACGAGCAGTACTTC. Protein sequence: CSARSGGSSYEQYF.

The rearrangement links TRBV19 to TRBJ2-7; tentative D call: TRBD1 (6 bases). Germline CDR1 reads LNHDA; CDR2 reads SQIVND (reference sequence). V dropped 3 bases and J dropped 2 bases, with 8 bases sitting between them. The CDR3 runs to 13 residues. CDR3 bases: TGTGCCAGTAGTATCCGGGACACCTACGAGCAGTACTTC. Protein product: CASSIRDTYEQYF.

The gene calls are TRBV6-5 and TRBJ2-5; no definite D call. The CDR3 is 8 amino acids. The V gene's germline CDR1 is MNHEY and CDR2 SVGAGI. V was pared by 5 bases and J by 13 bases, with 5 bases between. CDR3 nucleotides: TGTGCCAGCAGTCCCTTGTACTTC. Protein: CASSPLYF.

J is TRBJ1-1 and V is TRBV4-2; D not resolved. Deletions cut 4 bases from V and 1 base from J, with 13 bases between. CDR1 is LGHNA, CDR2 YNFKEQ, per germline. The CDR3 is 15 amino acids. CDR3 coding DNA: TGTGCCAGCAGCCTTTTGGACGGGGAGAACACTGAAGCTTTCTTT. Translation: CASSLLDGENTEAFF.

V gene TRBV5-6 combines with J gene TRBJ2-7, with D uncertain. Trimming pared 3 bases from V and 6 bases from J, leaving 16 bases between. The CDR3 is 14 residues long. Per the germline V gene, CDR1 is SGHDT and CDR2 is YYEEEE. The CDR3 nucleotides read TGTGCCAGCAGCTGGCTGGACGCCGCGGCCGAGCAGTACTTC. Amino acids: CASSWLDAAAEQYF.

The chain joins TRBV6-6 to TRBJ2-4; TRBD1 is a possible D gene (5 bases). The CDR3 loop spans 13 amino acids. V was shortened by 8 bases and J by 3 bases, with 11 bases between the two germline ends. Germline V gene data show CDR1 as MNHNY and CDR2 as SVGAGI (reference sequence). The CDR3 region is CASSRGVKNIQYF. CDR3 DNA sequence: TGTGCCAGCTCAAGGGGTGTCAAAAACATTCAGTACTTC.

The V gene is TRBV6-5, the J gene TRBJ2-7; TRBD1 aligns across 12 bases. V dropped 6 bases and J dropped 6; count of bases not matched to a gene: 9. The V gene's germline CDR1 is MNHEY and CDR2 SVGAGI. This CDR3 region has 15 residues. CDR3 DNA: TGTGCCAGCAGCTGGGGACAGGGGGCAGCGCGCGAGCAGTACTTC. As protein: CASSWGQGAAREQYF.

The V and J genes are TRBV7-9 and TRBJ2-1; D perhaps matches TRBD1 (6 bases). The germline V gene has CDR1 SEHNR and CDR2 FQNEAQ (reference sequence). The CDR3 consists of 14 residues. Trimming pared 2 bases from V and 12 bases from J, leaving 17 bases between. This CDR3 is CASSLRRQDFPQFF. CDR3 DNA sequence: TGTGCCAGCAGCTTACGGAGACAGGACTTCCCGCAGTTCTTC.

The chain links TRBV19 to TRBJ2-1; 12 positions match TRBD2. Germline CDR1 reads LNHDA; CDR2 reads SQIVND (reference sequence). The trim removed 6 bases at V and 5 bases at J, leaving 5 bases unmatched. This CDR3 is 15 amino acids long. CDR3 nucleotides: TGTGCCAGTAGCACTAGCGGGGGGCACCACAATGAGCAGTTCTTC. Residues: CASSTSGGHHNEQFF.

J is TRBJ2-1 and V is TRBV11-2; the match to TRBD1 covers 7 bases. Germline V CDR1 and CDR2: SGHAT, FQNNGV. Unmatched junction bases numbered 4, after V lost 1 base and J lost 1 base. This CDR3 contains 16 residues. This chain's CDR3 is CASSLVPGQSYNEQFF. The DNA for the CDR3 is TGTGCCAGCAGCTTAGTTCCGGGACAGTCCTACAATGAGCAGTTCTTC.

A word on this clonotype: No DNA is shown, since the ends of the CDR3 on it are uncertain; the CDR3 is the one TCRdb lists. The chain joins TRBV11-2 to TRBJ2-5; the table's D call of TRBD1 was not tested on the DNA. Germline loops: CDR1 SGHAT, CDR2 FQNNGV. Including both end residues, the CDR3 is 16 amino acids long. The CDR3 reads CASSFGAGTGQETQYF.

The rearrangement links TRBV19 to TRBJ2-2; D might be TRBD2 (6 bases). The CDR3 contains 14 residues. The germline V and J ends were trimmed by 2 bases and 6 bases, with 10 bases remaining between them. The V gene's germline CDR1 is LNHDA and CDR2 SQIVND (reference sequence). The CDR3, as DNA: TGTGCCAGTAGTATACCTAGCGTCCCCGGGGAGCTGTTTTTT. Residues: CASSIPSVPGELFF.

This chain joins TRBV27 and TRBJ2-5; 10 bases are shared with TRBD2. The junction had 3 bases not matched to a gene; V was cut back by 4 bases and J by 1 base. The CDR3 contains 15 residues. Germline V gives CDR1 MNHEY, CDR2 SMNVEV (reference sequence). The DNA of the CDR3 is TGTGCCAGCAGTTGGAGCGGGGGGGTCCAAGAGACCCAGTACTTC. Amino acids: CASSWSGGVQETQYF.

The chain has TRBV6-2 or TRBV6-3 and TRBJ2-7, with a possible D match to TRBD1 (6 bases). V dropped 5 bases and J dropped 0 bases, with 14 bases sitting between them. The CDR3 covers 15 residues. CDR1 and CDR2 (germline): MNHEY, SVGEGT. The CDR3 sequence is CASSPFGGISYEQYF. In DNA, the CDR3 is TGTGCCAGCAGTCCATTTGGGGGCATCTCCTACGAGCAGTACTTC.

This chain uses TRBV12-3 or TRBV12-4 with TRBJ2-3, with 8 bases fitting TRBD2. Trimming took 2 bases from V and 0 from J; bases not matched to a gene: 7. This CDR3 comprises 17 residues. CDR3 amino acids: CASSLTERGGSTDTQYF. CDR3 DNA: TGTGCCAGCAGTTTAACGGAACGGGGGGGCAGCACAGATACGCAGTATTTT.

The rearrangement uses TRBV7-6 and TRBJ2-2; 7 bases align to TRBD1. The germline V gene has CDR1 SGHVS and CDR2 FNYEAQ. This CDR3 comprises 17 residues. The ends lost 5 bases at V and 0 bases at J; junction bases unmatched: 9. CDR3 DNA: TGTGCCAGCAGCCTAGAGACCGGGACAGCGAACACCGGGGAGCTGTTTTTT. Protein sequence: CASSLETGTANTGELFF.

As DNA, the CDR3 is TGTGCCAGCAGTGGCCGCCGGGAGAAGAATCAGCCCCAGCATTTT. This sequence encodes CASSGRREKNQPQHF. The rearrangement uses TRBV28 and TRBJ1-5, with no clear D. Germline V lookup: CDR1 MDHEN, CDR2 SYDVKM. V lost 5 bases, J lost 4 bases, and 15 bases lay in between. The CDR3 extends over 15 amino acids.

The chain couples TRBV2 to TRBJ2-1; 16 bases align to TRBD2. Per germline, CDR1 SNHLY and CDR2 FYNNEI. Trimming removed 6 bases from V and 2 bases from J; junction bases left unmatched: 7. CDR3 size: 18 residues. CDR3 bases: TGTGCCAGCAGGGGGACTAGCGGGGGGGCCGGCCCCTACAATGAGCAGTTCTTC. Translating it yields CASRGTSGGAGPYNEQFF.

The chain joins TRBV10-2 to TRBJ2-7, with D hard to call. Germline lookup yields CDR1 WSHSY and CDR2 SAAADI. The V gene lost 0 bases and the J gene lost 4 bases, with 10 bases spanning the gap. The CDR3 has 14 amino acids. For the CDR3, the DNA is TGCGCCAGCAGTGAGTCGACTCCAGGTTACGAGCAGTACTTC. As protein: CASSESTPGYEQYF.

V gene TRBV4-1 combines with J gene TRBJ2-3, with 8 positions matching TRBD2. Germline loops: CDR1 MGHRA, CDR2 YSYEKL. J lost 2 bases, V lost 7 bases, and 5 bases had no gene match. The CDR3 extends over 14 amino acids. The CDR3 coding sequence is TGCGCCAGCAAGCGGGGGCCAAACACAGATACGCAGTATTTT. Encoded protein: CASKRGPNTDTQYF.

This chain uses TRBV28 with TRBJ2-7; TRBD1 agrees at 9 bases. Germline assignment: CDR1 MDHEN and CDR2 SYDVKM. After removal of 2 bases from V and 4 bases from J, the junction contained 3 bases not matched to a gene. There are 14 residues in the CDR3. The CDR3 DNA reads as TGTGCCAGCAGTTTAACAGGGGGCACTTACGAGCAGTACTTC. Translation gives CASSLTGGTYEQYF.

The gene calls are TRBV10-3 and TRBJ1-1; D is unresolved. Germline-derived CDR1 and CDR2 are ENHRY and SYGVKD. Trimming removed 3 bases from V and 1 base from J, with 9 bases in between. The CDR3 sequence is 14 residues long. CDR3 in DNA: TGTGCCATCAGTGATGGTAAGGAGAACACTGAAGCTTTCTTT. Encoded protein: CAISDGKENTEAFF.

The CDR3 region is CASSLGGADEQFF. CDR3 nucleotides: TGTGCCAGCAGCCTAGGGGGGGCGGATGAGCAGTTCTTC. The chain uses TRBV7-9 and TRBJ2-1; weak D call: TRBD2 (7 bases). CDR1 is SEHNR and CDR2 is FQNEAQ in the germline V gene (reference sequence). Trimming took 5 bases from V and 8 from J, leaving 13 bases between them. The CDR3 extends over 13 amino acids.

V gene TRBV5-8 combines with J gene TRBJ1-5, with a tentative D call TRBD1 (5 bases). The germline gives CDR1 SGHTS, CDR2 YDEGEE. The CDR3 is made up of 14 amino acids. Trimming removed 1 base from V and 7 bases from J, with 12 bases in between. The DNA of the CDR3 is TGTGCCAGCAGCTTGAGCGGGAGGGGACAGCCCCAGCATTTT. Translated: CASSLSGRGQPQHF.